The clone carrying this T cell receptor beta chain has only a few counts. Produced via immunoSEQ multiplex PCR; TCRdb's table is partial and in-frame only. The sample consists of about 48,000 clones, about three quarters of them appearing once. Trimming pared 1 base from V and 1 base from J, leaving 7 bases between. The CDR3 length is 15 residues. Looked up from germline, CDR1 is LGHNA and CDR2 is YNFKEQ. This sample is drawn from a study of STAT5B mutations in CD4+ large granular lymphocyte leukemia. This clonotype was sampled from a human donor in good health. The sequenced sample consisted of CD4+ T cells from blood buffy coats. The genes are TRBV4-2 and TRBJ2-2; D unclear. CDR3: CASSQVTVNTGELFF. In DNA form, the CDR3 reads TGTGCCAGCAGCCAAGTTACAGTGAACACCGGGGAGCTGTTTTTT.